The clone carrying this T cell receptor beta chain was observed once. The CDR3 totals 14 residues. Germline V gives CDR1 SGHDN, CDR2 FVKESK. Trimming shortened V by 5 bases and J by 6 bases, and 13 bases separated the two germline ends. Clones were sequenced by immunoSEQ multiplex PCR, and TCRdb holds only the in-frame ones, with some missing. The table records some 21,000 clones, around 88% of them present only once. The source of the sample is a study of PD-1 and CTLA-4 blockade in melanoma. Material: CD8+ T cells from peripheral blood, obtained before anti-PD-1 treatment. The rearrangement links TRBV14 to TRBJ2-2; the D gene is possibly TRBD1 (6 bases). The TCR comes from a human donor with melanoma. This chain's CDR3 is CASSVQGIAGELFF. The CDR3 DNA is TGTGCCAGCAGCGTACAGGGTATCGCCGGGGAGCTGTTTTTT. Full variable domain (remainder filled in from reference TRBV14 and TRBJ2-2): EAGVTQFPSHSVIEKGQTVTLRCDPISGHDNLYWYRRVMGKEIKFLLHFVKESKQDESGMPNNRFLAERTGGTYSTLKVQPAELEDSGVYFCASSVQGIAGELFFGEGSRLTVL.